A selection of T cell receptor beta chains follows, all from one sample in a study of T cell responses to AZD1222 COVID-19 vaccine. Using immunoSEQ multiplex PCR, the repertoire was profiled, and TCRdb retains in-frame clones only, with some absent. This sample has roughly 130,000 clones, with roughly nine tenths found just once. The input for sequencing was peripheral blood, taken on day 0 of AZD1222 vaccination. The receptor set was obtained from an adult in good health. Both conserved end residues are part of each CDR3. Each record gives: V gene, D gene, clone size, J gene, CDR3 protein, CDR3 DNA. The D gene is left open where the match is weak. Clone size is not always given. Where it is, it says once, few, many or a class for expanded clones.

>TRBV5-8|.|.|TRBJ2-5
CASSLAAVTGETQYF
TGTGCCAGCAGCTTGGCCGCTGTAACCGGGGAGACCCAGTACTTC
>TRBV6-5|TRBD1|.|TRBJ2-5
CASNWDSQETQYF
TGTGCCAGCAATTGGGACAGCCAAGAGACCCAGTACTTC
>TRBV30|TRBD1|.|TRBJ1-1
CAWGTGVQITEAFF
TGTGCCTGGGGGACAGGGGTTCAGATCACTGAAGCTTTCTTT
>TRBV19|.|.|TRBJ2-7
CASSSDVGLSYEQYF
TGTGCCAGTAGTAGTGATGTTGGTCTTTCCTACGAGCAGTACTTC
>TRBV11-3|TRBD1|.|TRBJ1-1
CASSRTGYDAFF
TGTGCCAGCAGCAGGACAGGGTACGACGCTTTCTTT
>TRBV19|.|.|TRBJ1-3
CASSVTGTGNTIYF
TGTGCCAGTAGCGTTACAGGTACTGGAAACACCATATATTTT
>TRBV19|.|.|TRBJ2-1
CASSMDTYNEQFF
TGTGCCAGTAGTATGGACACTTACAATGAGCAGTTCTTC
>TRBV7-2|.|.|TRBJ1-1
CASSLAGMTMNTEAFF
TGTGCCAGCAGCTTAGCAGGGATGACCATGAACACTGAAGCTTTCTTT
>TRBV5-1|.|.|TRBJ1-3
CASSLDSSGNTIYF
TGCGCCAGCAGCTTAGACAGCTCTGGAAACACCATATATTTT
>TRBV5-1|TRBD2|.|TRBJ2-7
CASSLGLAGIYEQYF
TGCGCCAGCAGCTTGGGACTAGCGGGGATCTACGAGCAGTACTTC
>TRBV10-3|TRBD1|.|TRBJ1-1
CAISGETGAFTEAFF
TGTGCCATCAGTGGGGAGACAGGGGCCTTCACTGAAGCTTTCTTT
>TRBV3-1/TRBV3-2|.|.|TRBJ2-1
CASSQALYSYNEQFF
TGTGCCAGCAGCCAAGCGCTGTATTCCTACAATGAGCAGTTCTTC
>TRBV6-2/TRBV6-3|.|.|TRBJ2-7
CASSFPWDGHYEQYF
TGTGCCAGCAGTTTCCCCTGGGACGGGCACTACGAGCAGTACTTC
>TRBV6-5|.|.|TRBJ2-5
CASSLLTNQETQYF
TGTGCCAGCAGTCTACTGACTAACCAAGAGACCCAGTACTTC
>TRBV7-2|TRBD2|.|TRBJ2-7
CASSQRRLASYEQYF
TGTGCCAGCAGCCAGAGAAGACTAGCCTCCTACGAGCAGTACTTC
>TRBV5-1|.|.|TRBJ1-2
CASSPGARNYGYTF
TGCGCCAGCAGCCCTGGGGCCCGTAACTATGGCTACACCTTC
>TRBV4-2|.|once|TRBJ2-1
CASAPLAARADEQFF
TGTGCCAGCGCCCCCCTGGCAGCGCGTGCCGATGAGCAGTTCTTC
>TRBV28|.|.|TRBJ1-5
CASSLDGPSQPQHF
TGTGCCAGCAGCCTAGACGGACCCTCTCAGCCCCAGCATTTT
>TRBV19|.|once|TRBJ1-2
CASSITQYGYTF
TGTGCCAGTAGTATCACTCAGTATGGCTACACCTTC
>TRBV5-4|TRBD1|.|TRBJ1-1
CASSGGTETNTEAFF
TGTGCCAGCAGCGGGGGGACAGAAACAAACACTGAAGCTTTCTTT
>TRBV30|TRBD1|.|TRBJ1-4
CAWNAGGNEKLFF
TGTGCCTGGAACGCAGGGGGCAATGAAAAACTGTTTTTT
>TRBV19|.|.|TRBJ1-5
CASSNTRQQPKSNQPQHF
TGTGCCAGTAGTAATACACGACAGCAACCTAAAAGCAATCAGCCCCAGCATTTT